This T cell receptor beta chain was identified in a study of spatial heterogeneity in lung cancer. Study information: Alpha-chain detections were consistently fewer than beta-chain detections among the sequences.

Study-wide results and caveats: Ubiquitous expanded tumor TCRs were seen in blood more at resection than at follow-up.

Each TCR cDNA molecule carried a unique molecular identifier. TCRdb ran MiXCR on the 5' RACE reads and lists one entry per CDR3 protein. The sample has about 14,000 distinct CDR3 sequences, 10% seen once. Deletions cut 3 bases from V and 0 bases from J, with 8 bases between. Germline CDR1 SEHNR, CDR2 FQNEAQ (reference sequence). The CDR3 totals 14 residues. Time point of the sample: sample taken at primary tumor resection. Tumor, nontumor lung or frozen PBMC supplied whole RNA, sequenced without sorting. Samples were obtained from some 72 donors, all untreated early-stage non-small cell lung cancer patients. Regarding this clonotype: Its antigen is not known.

This material consisted of PBMCs, taken at surgery. The rearrangement links TRBV7-9 to TRBJ2-5; D is perhaps TRBD2 (5 bases). The receptor was derived from a male donor with early-stage non-small cell lung cancer. The CDR3 DNA follows: TGTGCCAGCAGCTTGGAGGAGTACCAAGAGACCCAGTACTTC. It yields the protein CASSLEEYQETQYF. Full variable domain (rest looked up from reference TRBV7-9 and TRBJ2-5): DTGVSQNPRHKITKRGQNVTFRCDPISEHNRLYWYRQTLGQGPEFLTYFQNEAQLEKSRLLSDRFSAERPKGSFSTLEIQRTEQGDSAMYLCASSLEEYQETQYFGPGTRLLVL.